This TCR beta chain stems from a study of graft-versus-host responses after intestinal transplantation. Study in general: Multivisceral, liver-intestinal, or isolated intestinal transplants were performed in recipients. Following induction with anti-thymocyte globulin, all recipients were given tacrolimus and steroids for roughly three years.

Here immunoSEQ multiplex PCR was the method, and the copy in TCRdb shows in-frame clones only, minus some. The sample has about 90,000 clones; 88% are singletons. Whole-study findings and limits: GvH clones detected in recipient marrow included some appearing first in ileum or blood. When patients had graft-donor T cell macrochimerism, their allografts held high graft-versus-host to host-versus-graft clonal ratios.

On this clone itself: Its antigen is unidentified.

Germline CDR1 reads LNHDA; CDR2 reads SQIVND (reference sequence). CDR3 length: 14 residues. The junction had 7 bases not matched to a gene; V was cut back by 5 bases and J by 5 bases. The TCR comes from a human donor who was the organ donor for an intestinal transplant. The rearrangement links TRBV19 to TRBJ2-7, with 9 nucleotides matching TRBD1. The starting material was unstimulated CD4+ T cells sorted from spleen or lymph node cells, obtained before transplant. CDR3 loop: CASSVQDRGHEQYF. CDR3 DNA sequence: TGTGCCAGTAGTGTCCAGGACAGGGGTCACGAGCAGTACTTC.